The following is a T cell receptor beta chain sequence with its context. With V trimmed by 4 bases and J by 2 bases, 2 bases remained unmatched. The germline V gene encodes CDR1 SGHNT and CDR2 YYREEE (reference sequence). This CDR3 comprises 13 residues. The sample originates from a study of blood T cell repertoires in COVID-19. The method was immunoSEQ multiplex PCR; TCRdb's version includes in-frame clones alone and lacks a portion of them. The sample records 120,000 to 150,000 clones, 80% to 90% being singletons. This sequence joins TRBV5-4 and TRBJ2-7; 8 nucleotides line up with TRBD2. The sequenced sample consisted of peripheral blood. The sequence derives from a human donor in a cohort sampled during active COVID-19. DNA of the CDR3: TGTGCCAGCAGCCGGACTAGCACCTACGAGCAGTACTTC. As protein: CASSRTSTYEQYF.